Below, 26 T cell receptor beta chains from the same sample are listed, as sequenced in a study of T cells in Graves' hyperthyroidism and ophthalmopathy. Researchers took RNA transcripts and amplified the TCR beta CDR3 regions from them. The HTBI set primed first-round TCR CDR3 RT-PCR. Using its own MiXCR run on the multiplex PCR reads, TCRdb lists one record per CDR3 protein. The profile shows roughly 500,000 distinct CDR3 sequences, around a quarter of them singletons. The sequenced material came from blood. The receptors come from a woman under 40 with Graves' ophthalmopathy.

This clonotype appeared many times. The chain uses TRBV28 and TRBJ1-2, with a weak D call TRBD1 (5 bases). Trimming took off 6 bases at V and 5 bases at J, with 22 bases between the two ends. Germline values: CDR1 MDHEN, CDR2 SYDVKM. The CDR3 has 16 amino acids. The CDR3 here is CASRSRGTGRSYGYTF. The DNA of the CDR3 is TGTGCCAGCAGATCCCGAGGTACGGGGCGATCTTATGGCTACACCTTC.

The table lists this clonotype with many counts. A much larger clonotype is one base distant, so this may be a read error. The rearrangement links TRBV11-2 to TRBJ1-1; D uncertain. This CDR3 contains 11 residues. V gave up 5 bases and J gave up 4 bases, with 5 bases separating them. Germline assignment: CDR1 SGHAT and CDR2 FQNNGV. The CDR3 reads CASSGGTEAFF. The CDR3 DNA reads as TGTGCCAGCAGCGGCGGCACTGAAGCTTTCTTT.

V gene TRBV4-1 combines with J gene TRBJ1-2; TRBD1 aligns across 8 bases. The CDR3 covers 15 residues. Germline V lookup: CDR1 MGHRA, CDR2 YSYEKL. Germline trimming cut 1 base from V and 2 bases from J; bases unmatched to any gene: 3. The CDR3 DNA reads TGCGCCAGCAGCCAAGCTTGGACAGGGAACTATGGCTACACCTTC. Protein: CASSQAWTGNYGYTF.

In this sample, this clonotype turned up many times. The chain couples TRBV6-2 or TRBV6-3 to TRBJ2-5, with D unresolved. The V end was cut by 9 bases, the J end by 5 bases, with 10 bases between. The germline V gene has CDR1 MNHEY and CDR2 SVGEGT. The CDR3 is made up of 11 amino acids. In nucleotides, the CDR3 is TGTGCCAGTCAGGTGGCGGAGACCCAGTACTTC. Translated: CASQVAETQYF.

This clonotype occurred many times. The rearrangement links TRBV10-2 to TRBJ1-1; no clear D. The CDR3 length is 14 residues. Trimming shortened V by 6 bases and J by 4 bases, and 15 bases separated the two germline ends. Looked up from germline, CDR1 is WSHSY and CDR2 is SAAADI. The CDR3 is CASREAQTATEAFF. CDR3 sequence (DNA): TGCGCCAGCAGGGAGGCCCAGACGGCCACTGAAGCTTTCTTT.

The rearrangement joins TRBV28 to TRBJ2-7, with D maybe TRBD2 (6 bases). The CDR3 length is 15 residues. Per germline, CDR1 MDHEN and CDR2 SYDVKM. The V gene lost 3 bases and the J gene lost 4 bases, with 16 bases spanning the gap. CDR3 sequence reads: CASSFGGVAAYEQYF. As DNA, the CDR3 is TGTGCCAGCAGTTTCGGAGGGGTAGCGGCTTACGAGCAGTACTTC.

The sample holds many counts of this clonotype. The chain uses TRBV10-3 and TRBJ2-2; tentative D call: TRBD1 (5 bases). Germline CDR1 ENHRY, CDR2 SYGVKD. The CDR3 contains 13 residues. The V and J ends lost 5 bases and 1 base respectively, with 5 bases between them. The CDR3 spells CAISTGNTGELFF. The CDR3 DNA follows: TGTGCCATCAGTACAGGGAACACCGGGGAGCTGTTTTTT.

This clonotype was counted a few times. The chain links TRBV12-3 or TRBV12-4 to TRBJ2-5; D is uncertain. V lost 3 bases and J 5 bases, leaving 7 bases between the germline ends. The CDR3 runs to 12 residues. CDR3 in DNA: TGTGCCAGCAGTTTCCCTGACGAGACCCAGTACTTC. Amino acids: CASSFPDETQYF.

The chain combines TRBV5-5 with TRBJ2-5; 9 bases fit TRBD1. The ends lost 3 bases at V and 6 bases at J; junction bases unmatched: 9. CDR1 and CDR2 (germline): SGHKS, YYEKEE (reference sequence). CDR3 length: 15 residues. CDR3 in amino acids: CASSSTPDRGKTQYF. In DNA form, the CDR3 reads TGTGCCAGCAGCTCCACCCCGGACAGGGGAAAGACCCAGTACTTC.

This clonotype was recorded at least ten times. Here the CDR3 DNA reads TGTGCCAGCAGTGAAATACATAACTATGGCTACACCTTC. Its protein product is CASSEIHNYGYTF. V and J are TRBV6-1 and TRBJ1-2; D gene uncertain. Trimming took off 2 bases at V and 1 base at J, with 5 bases between the two ends. The CDR3 spans 13 residues. In germline, CDR1 is MNHNS, CDR2 SASEGT.

The V and J genes are TRBV19 and TRBJ1-5; the D gene is possibly TRBD1 (5 bases). The V end lost 6 bases, the J end lost 0 bases, and 15 bases lay between the germline ends. The CDR3 totals 16 residues. CDR1 and CDR2 (germline): LNHDA, SQIVND (reference sequence). The CDR3 sequence is CASSWQGGYSNQPQHF. Here the CDR3 DNA reads TGTGCCAGTAGCTGGCAGGGCGGTTATAGCAATCAGCCCCAGCATTTT.

This clonotype was counted a single time. This rearrangement joins TRBV27 to TRBJ2-5, with TRBD1 matching 7 bases. This CDR3 has 11 amino acids. Germline V CDR1 and CDR2: MNHEY, SMNVEV (reference sequence). With V trimmed by 5 bases and J by 10 bases, 4 bases remained unmatched. CDR3 sequence (DNA): TGTGCCAGCAGTCAGGGGACAGACCAGTACTTC. Translation: CASSQGTDQYF.

This clonotype showed up many times. V usage is TRBV6-1 and J usage is TRBJ2-7; D might be TRBD1 (6 bases). Germline V lookup: CDR1 MNHNS, CDR2 SASEGT. CDR3 length equals 13 residues. The V end lost 4 bases, the J end lost 7 bases, and 14 bases lay between the germline ends. The CDR3: CASSAQGRWEQYF. The CDR3 DNA sequence: TGTGCCAGCAGTGCTCAGGGGCGTTGGGAGCAGTACTTC.

This rearrangement joins TRBV11-2 to TRBJ1-5; 9 nucleotides agree with TRBD1. CDR1 is SGHAT and CDR2 is FQNNGV in the germline V gene. V trimming: 3 bases; J trimming: 4 bases; junction bases outside the gene matches: 4. The CDR3 loop spans 15 amino acids. DNA of the CDR3: TGTGCCAGCAGCTTTGGGACAGGGATGAATCAGCCCCAGCATTTT. Protein product: CASSFGTGMNQPQHF.

This clonotype was picked up many times. This chain connects TRBV6-1 to TRBJ1-1; TRBD1 might be the D (6 bases). The length of the CDR3 is 16 residues. Germline CDR1 reads MNHNS; CDR2 reads SASEGT. The germline V and J ends were trimmed by 5 bases and 4 bases, with 20 bases remaining between them. In DNA, the CDR3 is TGTGCCAGCAGTCCAGGCCGTGGGACAAAGGGCACTGAAGCTTTCTTT. Encoded protein: CASSPGRGTKGTEAFF.

V usage is TRBV20-1 and J usage is TRBJ2-7; D remains ambiguous. The V end lost 6 bases, the J end lost 3 bases, and 9 bases lay between the germline ends. The CDR3 extends over 11 amino acids. Germline CDR1 and CDR2: DFQATT and SNEGSKA (reference sequence). The CDR3 reads CSAQTHYEQYF. Here the CDR3 DNA reads TGCAGTGCCCAGACCCACTACGAGCAGTACTTC.

V gene TRBV10-2 combines with J gene TRBJ1-1; D gene ambiguous. The CDR3 covers 13 residues. Germline assignment: CDR1 WSHSY and CDR2 SAAADI. The V end was cut by 3 bases, the J end by 9 bases, with 14 bases between. The CDR3, as DNA: TGCGCCAGCAGTGACCCAACCGCGGTGAAAGCTTTCTTT. Protein: CASSDPTAVKAFF.

This clonotype was counted ten times or more. This sequence joins TRBV4-2 and TRBJ2-7, with 9 bases identical to TRBD2. J was trimmed by 6 bases and V by 0 bases; bases with no gene match: 0. This CDR3 is 13 amino acids long. CDR1 and CDR2 from the germline V gene are LGHNA and YNFKEQ. The CDR3 spells CASSQEGLAEQYF. CDR3 in DNA: TGTGCCAGCAGCCAAGAGGGACTAGCCGAGCAGTACTTC.

This clonotype was found many times. The chain is built from TRBV6-1 and TRBJ2-5; TRBD1 matches at 9 bases. The CDR3 covers 16 residues. V trimming: 5 bases; J trimming: 1 base; junction bases outside the gene matches: 8. CDR1 is MNHNS and CDR2 is SASEGT in the germline V gene. Written as DNA, the CDR3 is TGTGCCAGCAGTAAGCGGACAGGGGAAAGCCAAGAGACCCAGTACTTC. Protein: CASSKRTGESQETQYF.

The table lists this clonotype with a few counts. The chain combines TRBV29-1 with TRBJ2-5, with D perhaps TRBD2 (6 bases). The length of the CDR3 is 10 residues. The V and J ends lost 4 bases and 10 bases respectively, with 10 bases between them. From germline, CDR1 is SQVTM and CDR2 ANQGSEA. The CDR3, as DNA: TGCAGCGTTGTTGGGGGGATCCAGTACTTC. Residues: CSVVGGIQYF.

This clonotype has just a few counts. The rearrangement links TRBV7-2 to TRBJ1-1; perhaps TRBD1 as D (5 bases). The CDR3 runs 14 residues. CDR1 and CDR2 (germline): SGHTA, FQGNSA. The V end was cut by 7 bases, the J end by 3 bases, with 15 bases between. CDR3 DNA sequence: TGTGCCAGCACCGGCTACGGGGGGGACACTGAAGCTTTCTTT. Translated, it gives CASTGYGGDTEAFF.

In this sample, this clonotype turned up many times. This CDR3 reads CASSYGGQGSLPQHF. CDR3 nucleotides: TGTGCCAGCAGTTACGGAGGACAGGGTTCGCTTCCCCAGCATTTT. The chain recombines TRBV6-2 or TRBV6-3 with TRBJ1-5; the match to TRBD1 covers 8 bases. CDR1 is MNHEY and CDR2 is SVGEGT in the germline V gene. This CDR3 has 15 amino acids. The trim removed 2 bases at V and 10 bases at J, leaving 10 bases unmatched.

The genes are TRBV6-2 or TRBV6-3 and TRBJ2-2; TRBD2 is a possible D gene (6 bases). The ends were cut back, 1 base at V and 6 bases at J, with 12 bases in the middle. The CDR3 contains 15 residues. Germline CDR1 MNHEY, CDR2 SVGEGT. The CDR3 DNA reads TGTGCCAGCAGTTACTTTGGAGGGCAGTCCGGGGAGCTGTTTTTT. Protein product: CASSYFGGQSGELFF.

The rearrangement uses TRBV6-2 or TRBV6-3 and TRBJ2-7; a weak D match, TRBD2 (6 bases). From germline, CDR1 is MNHEY and CDR2 SVGEGT. This CDR3 has 12 residues. The V end was cut by 7 bases, the J end by 5 bases, with 12 bases between. DNA for the CDR3: TGTGCCAGCACCTTCGGAGGGGACGAGCAGTACTTC. Protein: CASTFGGDEQYF.

This clonotype was seen at least ten times. The genes are TRBV6-5 and TRBJ1-2; D gene ambiguous. The CDR3 is 13 amino acids. In germline, CDR1 is MNHEY, CDR2 SVGAGI. Trimming stripped 0 bases from V and 6 bases from J, with 8 bases between. The DNA of the CDR3 is TGTGCCAGCAGTTACTCGTTCGGGGATGGCTACACCTTC. Its protein product is CASSYSFGDGYTF.

In its sample, this clonotype was seen many times. V gene TRBV20-1 combines with J gene TRBJ1-2; 10 nucleotides line up with TRBD1. There are 14 residues in the CDR3. The J segment lost 3 bases and the V segment lost 1 base, leaving 2 bases of the junction unmatched. Germline V gene lookup returns CDR1 DFQATT and CDR2 SNEGSKA (reference sequence). CDR3 nucleotide sequence: TGCAGTGCTAGAGTAGGGACAGGGGACTATGGCTACACCTTC. Its protein is CSARVGTGDYGYTF.